This TCR beta chain originates from a study of T cell responses to AZD1222 COVID-19 vaccine. Trimming took off 6 bases at V and 3 bases at J, with 8 bases between the two ends. The germline V gene encodes CDR1 KGHSH and CDR2 LQKENI. The CDR3 totals 13 residues. Sequencing used immunoSEQ multiplex PCR; TCRdb keeps in-frame clones, though not all of them. The table has 150,000 to 200,000 clones, about 88% seen once. The gene calls are TRBV18 and TRBJ2-2; D gene ambiguous. The material sequenced was peripheral blood, taken 28 days after the second AZD1222 dose. The TCR was taken from an adult who received the AZD1222 COVID-19 vaccine. This chain's CDR3 is CASSPTYTGELFF. CDR3 bases: TGTGCCAGCTCTCCCACCTACACCGGGGAGCTGTTTTTT.